Below, 18 T cell receptor beta chains from the same sample are listed, as sequenced in a study of OX40 agonist ivuxolimab in advanced cancers. The assay was immunoSEQ multiplex PCR, and TCRdb's table has in-frame clones only and misses some. The data contain tens of thousands of clones, about 88% of them singletons. Here the sequenced sample was CD4+ or CD8+ T cells sorted from blood, taken in a trial of the OX40 agonist ivuxolimab. All receptors derive from an adult with an advanced solid tumor such as melanoma, head and neck, liver or kidney cancer.

This chain joins TRBV6-5 and TRBJ1-2; TRBD1 might be the D (5 bases). V was clipped by 5 bases and J by 5 bases, with 12 bases between them. The CDR3 is 13 amino acids. Per germline, CDR1 MNHEY and CDR2 SVGAGI. CDR3 DNA sequence: TGTGCCAGCAGTCCCCGGGACGATTATGGCTACACCTTC. This gives the protein CASSPRDDYGYTF.

This chain links TRBV7-9 with TRBJ1-2; D perhaps matches TRBD1 (6 bases). The V and J ends lost 3 bases and 5 bases respectively, with 16 bases between them. The germline V gene has CDR1 SEHNR and CDR2 FQNEAQ (reference sequence). CDR3 length: 15 amino acids. The DNA of the CDR3 is TGTGCCAGCAGCTTTCAGGGGCTGACTGTGTATGGCTACACCTTC. Translating gives CASSFQGLTVYGYTF.

The chain employs TRBV4-2 and TRBJ1-2; D gene unclear. The germline V and J ends were trimmed by 4 bases and 4 bases, with 13 bases remaining between them. CDR3 size: 14 residues. Germline V CDR1 and CDR2: LGHNA, YNFKEQ. The CDR3 protein is CASSPPDGIYGYTF. The CDR3 coding sequence is TGTGCCAGCAGCCCCCCCGACGGAATCTATGGCTACACCTTC.

The rearrangement links TRBV15 to TRBJ1-1, with D uncertain. Trimming left V 1 base short and J 2 bases short, with 8 bases between. The CDR3 spans 14 residues. Germline V CDR1 and CDR2: LNHNV, YYDKDF (reference sequence). The CDR3 coding sequence is TGTGCCACCAGCAGAGCAGAAAGCAACACTGAAGCTTTCTTT. This encodes CATSRAESNTEAFF.

This clone has only one observation. V usage is TRBV5-5 and J usage is TRBJ2-1; D gene unclear. Per the germline V gene, CDR1 is SGHKS and CDR2 is YYEKEE (reference sequence). The CDR3 loop spans 15 amino acids. V shed 2 bases and J shed 3 bases, with 12 bases lying between them. The CDR3 nucleotides read TGTGCCAGCAGCTTCTTGGCAGGCGACTACAATGAGCAGTTCTTC. Translating it yields CASSFLAGDYNEQFF.

The chain is built from TRBV27 and TRBJ1-1; D unclear. The CDR3 runs to 13 residues. With 0 bases removed from V and 3 bases from J, the gap between germline ends came to 5 bases. Germline V gene data show CDR1 as MNHEY and CDR2 as SMNVEV (reference sequence). Here the CDR3 DNA reads TGTGCCAGCAGTTTATCCGGTTACACTGAAGCTTTCTTT. Translated, it gives CASSLSGYTEAFF.

This chain uses TRBV2 with TRBJ2-3, with D perhaps matching TRBD1 or TRBD2 (5 bases each). Deletions cut 4 bases from V and 2 bases from J, with 16 bases between. This CDR3 comprises 16 residues. CDR1 is SNHLY and CDR2 is FYNNEI in the germline V gene. This chain's CDR3 is CASSVASIGATDTQYF. Here the CDR3 DNA reads TGTGCCAGCAGTGTAGCGTCTATAGGGGCCACAGATACGCAGTATTTT. The full variable domain, with the rest looked up from reference TRBV2 and TRBJ2-3, is EPEVTQTPSHQVTQMGQEVILRCVPISNHLYFYWYRQILGQKVEFLVSFYNNEISEKSEIFDDQFSVERPDGSNFTLKIRSTKLEDSAMYFCASSVASIGATDTQYFGPGTRLTVL.

In this sample, this clone turned up once. This rearrangement joins TRBV7-3 to TRBJ2-3; D is perhaps TRBD2 (5 bases). CDR1 SGHTA and CDR2 FQGTGA come from the germline V gene. Trimming stripped 5 bases from V and 3 bases from J, with 12 bases between. The CDR3 consists of 14 residues. CDR3 DNA: TGTGCCAGCAGCCCCCTAGCTTCGACAGATACGCAGTATTTT. Protein: CASSPLASTDTQYF.

This chain joins TRBV18 and TRBJ1-5; the D is unclear. The V end was cut by 0 bases, the J end by 2 bases, with 11 bases between. This CDR3 is 16 amino acids long. The germline V gene encodes CDR1 KGHSH and CDR2 LQKENI. The CDR3 DNA sequence: TGTGCCAGCTCACCACCGGCGGGCCGGGGCAATCAGCCCCAGCATTTT. This sequence encodes CASSPPAGRGNQPQHF.

The rearrangement joins TRBV7-2 to TRBJ1-6; a possible D gene is TRBD1 (6 bases). The CDR3 length is 14 residues. Germline CDR1 SGHTA, CDR2 FQGNSA. Trimming left V 4 bases short and J 9 bases short, with 13 bases between. For the CDR3, the DNA is TGTGCCAGCAGCTCGACAGGCCCGGGTTCACCCCTCCACTTT. Protein product: CASSSTGPGSPLHF.

The chain recombines TRBV27 with TRBJ1-5, with D maybe TRBD1 (5 bases). The germline gives CDR1 MNHEY, CDR2 SMNVEV (reference sequence). The V end was cut by 5 bases, the J end by 3 bases, with 14 bases between. There are 15 residues in the CDR3. The CDR3 is CASSPSAGPNQPQHF. DNA for the CDR3: TGTGCCAGCAGTCCCTCGGCAGGGCCCAATCAGCCCCAGCATTTT.

The chain couples TRBV5-6 to TRBJ1-6; D not resolved. The CDR3 sequence is 15 residues long. The V gene's germline CDR1 is SGHDT and CDR2 YYEEEE. V lost 4 bases, J lost 6 bases, and 14 bases lay in between. The CDR3 coding sequence is TGTGCCAGCAGCCGACCGGACCGGGGTAATTCACCCCTCCACTTT. Translation: CASSRPDRGNSPLHF.

This clone came up a few times. The chain joins TRBV5-1 to TRBJ2-7, with D possibly called TRBD1 or TRBD2 (5 bases each). Germline CDR1 and CDR2: SGHRS and YFSETQ. V lost 0 bases and J lost 6, with 7 bases in between. The CDR3 covers 12 residues. CDR3 nucleotides: TGCGCCAGCAGCTTGGATGGGGGCGAGCAGTACTTC. Its translation is CASSLDGGEQYF.

V gene TRBV14 combines with J gene TRBJ1-2; D uncertain. Germline V CDR1 and CDR2: SGHDN, FVKESK. Deletions cut 0 bases from V and 1 base from J, with 3 bases between. This CDR3 is 13 amino acids long. The CDR3 loop reads CASSQDRNYGYTF. The CDR3 bases are TGTGCCAGCAGCCAAGACCGTAACTATGGCTACACCTTC.

The chain joins TRBV14 to TRBJ2-3; D remains ambiguous. Trimming left V 4 bases short and J 0 bases short, with 14 bases between. This CDR3 is 16 amino acids long. Germline-derived CDR1 and CDR2 are SGHDN and FVKESK. The CDR3 reads CASSPLRAISTDTQYF. The CDR3 DNA reads as TGTGCCAGCAGCCCCCTACGCGCCATAAGCACAGATACGCAGTATTTT.

This chain connects TRBV5-4 to TRBJ2-3; D may match TRBD1 or TRBD2 (5 bases each). Looked up from germline, CDR1 is SGHNT and CDR2 is YYREEE (reference sequence). Trimming removed 2 bases at V and 0 bases at J, with 13 bases between. This CDR3 is built from 16 residues. The CDR3 loop is CASSLEGRASTDTQYF. CDR3 in DNA: TGTGCCAGCAGCTTAGAGGGACGAGCTAGCACAGATACGCAGTATTTT. The full variable domain, in which reference TRBV5-4 and TRBJ2-3 provide the parts outside the CDR3, is ETGVTQSPTHLIKTRGQQVTLRCSSQSGHNTVSWYQQALGQGPQFIFQYYREEENGRGNFPPRFSGLQFPNYSSELNVNALELDDSALYLCASSLEGRASTDTQYFGPGTRLTVL.

This chain joins TRBV7-2 and TRBJ1-2; TRBD1 agrees at 12 bases. CDR1 is SGHTA, CDR2 FQGNSA, per germline. With V trimmed by 7 bases and J by 7 bases, 10 bases remained unmatched. The CDR3 is 15 amino acids. Here the CDR3 reads CASTLLGTGGFGYTF. In nucleotides, the CDR3 is TGTGCCAGCACCCTCTTAGGGACAGGGGGCTTTGGCTACACCTTC.

The chain has TRBV5-1 and TRBJ1-3, with D uncertain. This CDR3 comprises 14 residues. The V end was cut by 0 bases, the J end by 4 bases, with 8 bases between. CDR1 and CDR2 (germline): SGHRS, YFSETQ. The CDR3 spells CASSLEREGNTIYF. In DNA, the CDR3 is TGCGCCAGCAGCTTGGAAAGGGAAGGAAACACCATATATTTT.